A single sample is the source of the 24 T cell receptor beta chains below, sequenced in a study of a mutant IDH1 vaccine in newly diagnosed glioma. Documented time point: week 47, end of study. It was 300 ug of mutant IDH1 20-mer peptide that made up each vaccine dose, given with topical imiquimod. Assay used: immunoSEQ multiplex PCR; TCRdb lists only in-frame clones, some missing. The table includes 56,000 or so clones, approximately 71% detected once. Their recognized antigens are unknown. Source: PBMCs, taken from a glioma patient whose treatment included an IDH1 peptide vaccine. The receptor set was obtained from a man between 50 and 59 years old with glioma.

The rearrangement links TRBV27 to TRBJ2-7; D uncertain. Trimming stripped 2 bases from V and 2 bases from J, with 10 bases between. The CDR3 has 14 residues. Germline loops: CDR1 MNHEY, CDR2 SMNVEV (reference sequence). The CDR3, as DNA: TGTGCCAGCAGTTTAATTGGAAGGGCCTACGAGCAGTACTTC. Encoded protein: CASSLIGRAYEQYF.

The gene calls are TRBV4-1 and TRBJ2-3; TRBD1 matches at 7 bases. Germline trimming cut 6 bases from V and 4 bases from J; bases unmatched to any gene: 7. CDR1 and CDR2 from the germline V gene are MGHRA and YSYEKL. The CDR3 is made up of 14 amino acids. The CDR3 reads CASRRTGPADTQYF. The CDR3 DNA reads as TGCGCCAGCAGGCGGACAGGCCCCGCAGATACGCAGTATTTT.

The rearrangement uses TRBV11-2 and TRBJ2-7; D may be TRBD1 (5 bases). The ends were cut back, 5 bases at V and 2 bases at J, with 19 bases in the middle. The CDR3 is 16 amino acids. The germline gives CDR1 SGHAT, CDR2 FQNNGV. The CDR3 protein is CASSLRGQTLTYEQYF. DNA for the CDR3: TGTGCCAGCAGCCTAAGGGGTCAGACACTTACCTACGAGCAGTACTTC.

The V gene is TRBV7-8, the J gene TRBJ2-7; weak D call: TRBD1 (6 bases). CDR3 length: 13 amino acids. V was cut by 4 bases and J by 3 bases, with 10 bases left in between. CDR1 and CDR2 from the germline V gene are SGHVS and FQNEAQ. The CDR3 DNA reads as TGTGCCAGCAGCTATGGACAGAGCTACGAGCAGTACTTC. Protein product: CASSYGQSYEQYF.

V and J are TRBV7-9 and TRBJ2-1, with a tentative D call TRBD2 (6 bases). Deletions cut 5 bases from V and 5 bases from J, with 16 bases between. Germline-derived CDR1 and CDR2 are SEHNR and FQNEAQ (reference sequence). The CDR3 is 15 residues long. CDR3 residues: CASSTGPRGNNEQFF. The CDR3 nucleotides read TGTGCCAGCAGCACCGGCCCCCGGGGGAACAATGAGCAGTTCTTC.

Remarks on this clone: This sample also contains other DNA sequences that code for the same CDR3. The V call is TRBV30, the J call TRBJ1-2; 7 nucleotides agree with TRBD1. The CDR3 covers 12 residues. Germline CDR1 is GTSNPN and CDR2 is SVGIG (reference sequence). The junction had 0 bases not matched to a gene; V was cut back by 5 bases and J by 0 bases. CDR3 sequence (DNA): TGTGCCTGGGGGACAGCTAACTATGGCTACACCTTC. Its translation is CAWGTANYGYTF.

This clone is classed as medium-sized. The genes are TRBV7-9 and TRBJ2-2; D not resolved. Trimming removed 4 bases at V and 1 base at J, with 13 bases between. From germline, CDR1 is SEHNR and CDR2 FQNEAQ (reference sequence). The CDR3 contains 16 residues. In DNA form, the CDR3 reads TGTGCCAGCAGCTCAAAAATTTCAGGGAACACCGGGGAGCTGTTTTTT. It yields the protein CASSSKISGNTGELFF.

By proportion, this clone is medium-sized. The genes are TRBV30 and TRBJ1-1; the D is unclear. CDR1 and CDR2 from the germline V gene are GTSNPN and SVGIG (reference sequence). The V and J ends lost 4 bases and 0 bases respectively, with 3 bases between them. The CDR3 sequence is 11 residues long. In DNA, the CDR3 is TGTGCCTGGAATATGAACACTGAAGCTTTCTTT. Residues: CAWNMNTEAFF.

The chain is built from TRBV6-4 and TRBJ2-3; D not certain. The CDR3 has 14 amino acids. The V gene lost 5 bases and the J gene lost 0 bases, with 9 bases spanning the gap. CDR1 and CDR2 (germline): MRHNA, SNTAGT. The CDR3, as DNA: TGTGCCAGCAGTCTCGGTCGTAGCACAGATACGCAGTATTTT. This encodes CASSLGRSTDTQYF.

The chain couples TRBV5-5 to TRBJ1-1; 11 bases line up with TRBD1. CDR1 and CDR2 (germline): SGHKS, YYEKEE (reference sequence). CDR3 length equals 17 residues. The V gene end was trimmed by 6 bases and the J gene end by 3 bases; junction bases not matched to a gene: 13. The CDR3 loop reads CASNPFRDRGWDTEAFF. The DNA of the CDR3 is TGTGCCAGCAACCCATTCAGGGACAGGGGGTGGGACACTGAAGCTTTCTTT.

The rearrangement uses TRBV6-1 and TRBJ2-5; a possible D gene is TRBD2 (5 bases). The ends were cut back, 1 base at V and 4 bases at J, with 13 bases in the middle. The CDR3 is 15 amino acids. In germline, CDR1 is MNHNS, CDR2 SASEGT. The CDR3: CASSEGASGIETQYF. CDR3 sequence (DNA): TGTGCCAGCAGTGAAGGCGCGTCGGGGATAGAGACCCAGTACTTC.

This chain uses TRBV2 with TRBJ2-7; maybe TRBD1 (6 bases). CDR3 length equals 15 residues. Germline CDR1 and CDR2: SNHLY and FYNNEI. Trimming pared 2 bases from V and 3 bases from J, leaving 14 bases between. The CDR3 DNA is TGTGCCAGCAGTGAAAGGGCAGGGGAGAGCTACGAGCAGTACTTC. Amino acids: CASSERAGESYEQYF.

V and J are TRBV7-2 and TRBJ2-3; 8 bases are shared with TRBD1. CDR3 size: 14 residues. Germline lookup yields CDR1 SGHTA and CDR2 FQGNSA. V lost 3 bases to trimming and J lost 3 bases; unmatched junction nucleotides: 2. This chain's CDR3 is CASSFRQGTDTQYF. The CDR3 DNA reads as TGTGCCAGCAGCTTCCGACAGGGGACAGATACGCAGTATTTT.

This clone has a handful of counts. This sequence joins TRBV28 and TRBJ1-3; 8 positions agree with TRBD1. CDR1 MDHEN and CDR2 SYDVKM come from the germline V gene. V dropped 3 bases and J dropped 0; count of bases not matched to a gene: 7. The CDR3 totals 17 residues. Written as DNA, the CDR3 is TGTGCCAGCAGTTTCGAGGGGACAGGATACTCTGGAAACACCATATATTTT. Protein: CASSFEGTGYSGNTIYF.

The sample holds one count of this clone. This rearrangement joins TRBV5-4 to TRBJ2-2, with D maybe TRBD2 (6 bases). Germline V gene lookup returns CDR1 SGHNT and CDR2 YYREEE (reference sequence). The CDR3 length is 13 residues. CDR3 region: CAFHPGDTGELFF. The CDR3, as DNA: TGTGCTTTTCACCCGGGGGACACCGGGGAGCTGTTTTTT.

The chain couples TRBV30 to TRBJ1-2, with D possibly matching TRBD1 (5 bases). Deletions cut 0 bases from V and 3 bases from J, with 11 bases between. This CDR3 contains 14 residues. Germline assignment: CDR1 GTSNPN and CDR2 SVGIG (reference sequence). In nucleotides, the CDR3 is TGTGCCTGGAGTGTAGGGGAACCCTACTATGGCTACACCTTC. Its protein is CAWSVGEPYYGYTF.

In its sample, this clone was seen a few times. The chain has TRBV5-1 and TRBJ1-1; D remains unclear. Trimming removed 3 bases from V and 2 bases from J, with 11 bases in between. The CDR3 consists of 14 residues. Germline assignment: CDR1 SGHRS and CDR2 YFSETQ. This chain's CDR3 is CASSSVGRNTEAFF. Here the CDR3 DNA reads TGCGCCAGCAGCTCGGTGGGCAGAAACACTGAAGCTTTCTTT.

This chain's CDR3 is CASSLDRGGDQPQHF. Written as DNA, the CDR3 is TGTGCCAGCAGCCTTGACAGGGGGGGAGATCAGCCCCAGCATTTT. V and J are TRBV7-2 and TRBJ1-5; 9 bases line up with TRBD1. The V and J ends lost 5 bases and 5 bases, in that order; junction bases with no gene match: 7. This CDR3 is 15 amino acids long. From germline, CDR1 is SGHTA and CDR2 FQGNSA.

The chain has TRBV19 and TRBJ1-2; a possible D gene is TRBD1 (5 bases). Trimming stripped 0 bases from V and 8 bases from J, with 16 bases between. This CDR3 has 15 residues. Germline V gene lookup returns CDR1 LNHDA and CDR2 SQIVND (reference sequence). The CDR3 reads CASSIDLQGAEGYTF. Here the CDR3 DNA reads TGTGCCAGTAGTATAGATCTCCAAGGGGCTGAGGGCTACACCTTC.

This clone was observed a few times. The V call is TRBV4-1, the J call TRBJ2-2; no clear D. CDR1 and CDR2 from the germline V gene are MGHRA and YSYEKL. This CDR3 spans 14 amino acids. V shed 0 bases and J shed 4 bases, with 6 bases lying between them. CDR3 DNA: TGCGCCAGCAGCCAAGATCGCTCCACCGGGGAGCTGTTTTTT. This codes for CASSQDRSTGELFF.

V and J are TRBV9 and TRBJ2-3; D not certain. Trimming removed 2 bases from V and 0 bases from J, with 4 bases in between. Per germline, CDR1 SGDLS and CDR2 YYNGEE. The CDR3 has 13 amino acids. Here the CDR3 DNA reads TGTGCCAGCAGCGTTTGGAGCACAGATACGCAGTATTTT. This codes for CASSVWSTDTQYF.

The chain employs TRBV2 and TRBJ2-2; D is perhaps TRBD1 (6 bases). CDR3 size: 15 residues. Germline CDR1 reads SNHLY; CDR2 reads FYNNEI. The germline V and J ends were trimmed by 5 bases and 1 base, with 11 bases remaining between them. The CDR3 coding sequence is TGTGCCAGCAGTCCGGACAGTATGAACACCGGGGAGCTGTTTTTT. The encoded protein is CASSPDSMNTGELFF.

The chain employs TRBV5-1 and TRBJ1-6, with D hard to call. V was cut by 6 bases and J by 10 bases, with 14 bases left in between. Looked up from germline, CDR1 is SGHRS and CDR2 is YFSETQ. CDR3 size: 13 residues. Written as DNA, the CDR3 is TGCGCCAGCAATAGGGATGAGAACTCACCCCTCCACTTT. This codes for CASNRDENSPLHF.

The chain joins TRBV7-9 to TRBJ1-3; D uncertain. This CDR3 contains 12 residues. V gave up 0 bases and J gave up 6 bases, with 3 bases separating them. Germline V gives CDR1 SEHNR, CDR2 FQNEAQ (reference sequence). CDR3 in amino acids: CASSLAQNTIYF. The CDR3 DNA reads as TGTGCCAGCAGCTTAGCTCAAAACACCATATATTTT. The full variable domain, with the rest looked up from reference TRBV7-9 and TRBJ1-3, is DTGVSQNPRHKITKRGQNVTFRCDPISEHNRLYWYRQTLGQGPEFLTYFQNEAQLEKSRLLSDRFSAERPKGSFSTLEIQRTEQGDSAMYLCASSLAQNTIYFGEGSWLTVV.